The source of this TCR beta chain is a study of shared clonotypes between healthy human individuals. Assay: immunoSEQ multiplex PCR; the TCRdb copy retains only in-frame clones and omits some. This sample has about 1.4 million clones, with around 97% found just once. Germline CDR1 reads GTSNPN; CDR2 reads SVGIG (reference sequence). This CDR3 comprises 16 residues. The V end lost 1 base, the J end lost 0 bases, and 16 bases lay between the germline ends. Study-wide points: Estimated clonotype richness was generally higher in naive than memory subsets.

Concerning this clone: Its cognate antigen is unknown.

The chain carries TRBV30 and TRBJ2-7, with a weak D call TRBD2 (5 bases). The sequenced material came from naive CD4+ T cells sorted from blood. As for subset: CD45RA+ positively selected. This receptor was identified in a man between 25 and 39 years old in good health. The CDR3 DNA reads TGTGCCTGGAGTGCCCCGGGATCATGGAGCTCCTACGAGCAGTACTTC. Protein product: CAWSAPGSWSSYEQYF. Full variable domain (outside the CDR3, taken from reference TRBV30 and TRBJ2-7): SQTIHQWPATLVQPVGSPLSLECTVEGTSNPNLYWYRQAAGRGLQLLFYSVGIGQISSEVPQNLSASRPQDRQFILSSKKLLLSDSGFYLCAWSAPGSWSSYEQYFGPGTRLTVT.